A single sample is the source of the 14 T cell receptor beta chains below, sequenced in a study of T-cell memory formation after mild COVID-19. MiXCR was run by TCRdb on the 5' RACE reads, yielding one entry per CDR3 protein. The sample holds roughly 450,000 distinct CDR3 sequences, more than 15% seen once. Source material: PBMCs or a T cell subset sorted from them (not recorded which). These receptors were taken from a man younger than 35 who had mild COVID-19 (a few samples of this study predate the infection). Cell type and time point are not known.

This chain joins TRBV5-4 and TRBJ2-5; 12 nucleotides agree with TRBD2. J was trimmed by 4 bases and V by 4 bases; bases with no gene match: 8. The CDR3 runs 16 residues. Per germline, CDR1 SGHNT and CDR2 YYREEE (reference sequence). DNA for the CDR3: TGTGCCAGCAGCCCACTAGCGGGGGGCCTCGTAGAGACCCAGTACTTC. It translates to CASSPLAGGLVETQYF.

This clonotype was seen a few times. J is TRBJ2-1 and V is TRBV7-2; D is uncertain. The germline V gene has CDR1 SGHTA and CDR2 FQGNSA. This CDR3 is 14 amino acids long. The V and J ends lost 4 bases and 4 bases respectively, with 11 bases between them. CDR3 sequence: CASSSYGPYNEQFF. CDR3 sequence (DNA): TGTGCCAGCAGCTCCTACGGACCTTACAATGAGCAGTTCTTC.

This rearrangement joins TRBV5-1 to TRBJ1-1; the D is unclear. V was clipped by 4 bases and J by 2 bases, with 12 bases between them. CDR1 and CDR2 (germline): SGHRS, YFSETQ. This CDR3 contains 14 residues. This CDR3 reads CASSPPAGNTEAFF. DNA of the CDR3: TGCGCCAGCAGCCCCCCAGCCGGAAACACTGAAGCTTTCTTT.

The chain couples TRBV23-1 to TRBJ1-5, with D perhaps TRBD1 (5 bases). TRBV23-1 is an ORF; its function is uncertain. The CDR3 contains 14 residues. V lost 8 bases and J lost 4, with 15 bases in between. Written as DNA, the CDR3 is TGCGCCAGCCTTACCGAAGGGGTAAATCAGCCCCAGCATTTT. This sequence encodes CASLTEGVNQPQHF.

This clonotype appeared a few times. This rearrangement joins TRBV6-1 to TRBJ2-2; 16 bases agree with TRBD2. The germline V gene encodes CDR1 MNHNS and CDR2 SASEGT. The CDR3 extends over 17 amino acids. V was clipped by 5 bases and J by 9 bases; unmatched bases: 9. CDR3 coding DNA: TGTGCCAGCAGTAACCCGGGACTAGCGGGGGGGCCTAGGGAGCTGTTTTTT. It translates to CASSNPGLAGGPRELFF.

The CDR3 region has the DNA TGTGCCAGCAGAAGGGGGCGGGGAAAACCCTACGAGCAGTACGTC. As protein: CASRRGRGKPYEQYV. The gene calls are TRBV6-5 and TRBJ2-7; the D gene is possibly TRBD1 (7 bases). V shed 6 bases and J shed 2 bases, with 17 bases lying between them. CDR1 is MNHEY and CDR2 is SVGAGI in the germline V gene. The CDR3 is 15 amino acids.

This clonotype was detected only a few times. This chain links TRBV19 with TRBJ1-1, with a possible D match to TRBD1 (5 bases). This CDR3 has 16 amino acids. Trimming took off 0 bases at V and 1 base at J, with 12 bases between the two ends. Per germline, CDR1 LNHDA and CDR2 SQIVND (reference sequence). CDR3 in amino acids: CASSIDAGWGNTEAFF. For the CDR3, the DNA is TGTGCCAGTAGTATAGATGCAGGGTGGGGGAACACTGAAGCTTTCTTT.

The V and J genes are TRBV6-1 and TRBJ1-1; D possibly corresponds to TRBD1 (5 bases). In germline, CDR1 is MNHNS, CDR2 SASEGT. The CDR3 is 14 residues long. V lost 2 bases, J lost 7 bases, and 14 bases lay in between. The CDR3 nucleotides read TGTGCCAGCAGTGAAAGTGGCAGGGCGGATGAAGCTTTCTTT. It yields the protein CASSESGRADEAFF.

The chain has TRBV20-1 and TRBJ2-5, with 12 bases fitting TRBD2. CDR1 is DFQATT, CDR2 SNEGSKA, per germline (reference sequence). This CDR3 is built from 16 residues. V gave up 4 bases and J gave up 1 base; unmatched junction bases: 7. CDR3 DNA: TGCAGTGCTACCCCGTGGACTAGCGGGGCCCAAGAGACCCAGTACTTC. This codes for CSATPWTSGAQETQYF.

This clonotype has just one count. The chain couples TRBV11-2 to TRBJ2-3; D is undetermined. The CDR3 covers 13 residues. V lost 1 base and J 3 bases, leaving 5 bases between the germline ends. Looked up from germline, CDR1 is SGHAT and CDR2 is FQNNGV. In DNA form, the CDR3 reads TGTGCCAGCAGCTTAGCTATGACAGATACGCAGTATTTT. This encodes CASSLAMTDTQYF.

V is TRBV6-2 or TRBV6-3 and J is TRBJ1-1; no firm D call. V was trimmed by 7 bases and J by 3 bases, leaving 15 bases between them. This CDR3 has 14 residues. CDR1 and CDR2 (germline): MNHEY, SVGEGT. The CDR3 nucleotides read TGTGCCAGCACCTACCAGGCGGGGTACACTGAAGCTTTCTTT. Protein product: CASTYQAGYTEAFF.

This clonotype was seen only a few times. This may come from a read error, since a much larger clone is one base off. The J gene is TRBJ1-6, the V gene TRBV27; D gene uncertain. Trimming pared 6 bases from V and 9 bases from J, leaving 9 bases between. The CDR3 totals 12 residues. Germline-derived CDR1 and CDR2 are MNHEY and SMNVEV (reference sequence). The CDR3 reads CASSPHGSPLHF. The CDR3 nucleotides read TGTGCCAGCAGCCCCCACGGTTCACCCCTCCACTTT.

The gene calls are TRBV2 and TRBJ2-7; D remains ambiguous. Between the trimmed V and J ends, which lost 6 bases and 6 bases, there was a span of 12 bases. The CDR3 is 12 residues long. In germline, CDR1 is SNHLY, CDR2 FYNNEI. CDR3 amino acids: CASRYLRTEQYV. CDR3 nucleotides: TGTGCCAGCAGATACTTGAGGACCGAGCAGTACGTC.

This clonotype turned up a few times. This chain links TRBV12-3 or TRBV12-4 with TRBJ2-5; D tentatively reads TRBD1 or TRBD2 (5 bases each). This CDR3 is 14 amino acids long. Between the trimmed V and J ends, which lost 3 bases and 1 base, there was a span of 9 bases. The DNA of the CDR3 is TGTGCCAGCAGTTTGTGGGACCTCCAAGAGACCCAGTACTTC. This encodes CASSLWDLQETQYF.